The rows below give T cell receptor beta chains drawn from one sample of a study of human T cells and chemical hapten exposure. TCRdb reprocessed the 5' RACE reads with MiXCR, giving one entry per CDR3 protein. The sample shows around 80,000 distinct CDR3 sequences, 15% to 20% of them seen only once. The receptors were gathered from a female donor in good health. CDR3s include the opening cysteine and the closing phenylalanine or tryptophan. D genes are given only for firm matches. Size tells how often a clone was seen (once, few, many) or the class of an expanded clone, and some rows leave it out.

V gene	J gene	clone size	D gene	CDR3 protein	CDR3 DNA
TRBV7-8	TRBJ2-3	few	.	CASSWGSLSTDTQYF	TGTGCCAGCAGCTGGGGATCGCTTAGCACAGATACGCAGTATTTT
TRBV7-8	TRBJ2-2	.	TRBD2	CASSLRTSGNTGELFF	TGTGCCAGCAGCCTAAGGACTAGCGGAAACACCGGGGAGCTGTTTTTT
TRBV25-1	TRBJ2-3	few	TRBD1	CASSGTGTDTQYF	TGTGCCAGCAGTGGGACAGGAACAGATACGCAGTATTTT
TRBV29-1	TRBJ1-1	many	.	CSVVLEGGGEAFF	TGCAGCGTTGTGTTGGAGGGGGGTGGTGAAGCTTTCTTT
TRBV27	TRBJ2-7	many	.	CASGTWGGQQYF	TGTGCCAGCGGAACTTGGGGGGGGCAGCAGTACTTC
TRBV4-3	TRBJ2-3	once	.	CASSQDFWSEDTQYF	TGCGCCAGCAGCCAAGATTTTTGGTCGGAGGATACGCAGTATTTT
TRBV20-1	TRBJ2-3	.	.	CSAQETSTDTQYF	TGCAGTGCACAGGAAACTAGCACAGATACGCAGTATTTT
TRBV25-1	TRBJ2-2	.	TRBD1	CASSALWGQTNTGELFF	TGTGCCAGCAGTGCCCTGTGGGGACAGACGAACACCGGGGAGCTGTTTTTT
TRBV5-1	TRBJ1-2	few	.	CASSGGDGYTF	TGCGCCAGCAGCGGGGGGGATGGCTACACCTTC
TRBV12-3/TRBV12-4	TRBJ2-3	few	.	CASSWGQSPDTQYF	TGTGCCAGCAGTTGGGGTCAGTCCCCAGATACGCAGTATTTT
TRBV3-1	TRBJ1-4	.	TRBD1	CASSPRGTGIDKLFF	TGTGCCAGCAGCCCCCGCGGGACAGGAATAGATAAACTGTTTTTT
TRBV30	TRBJ2-1	many	.	CAWSVGMYTGNEQFF	TGTGCCTGGAGTGTAGGGATGTATACTGGGAATGAGCAGTTCTTC
TRBV2	TRBJ2-7	once	.	CASVRCPYEQYF	TGTGCCAGCGTCAGGTGCCCCTACGAGCAGTACTTC
TRBV4-2	TRBJ2-3	few	.	CASSLGGPSTDTQYF	TGTGCCAGCAGCCTAGGAGGCCCTAGCACAGATACGCAGTATTTT
TRBV5-6	TRBJ2-1	.	TRBD1	CASSYGQGHYNEQFF	TGTGCCAGCAGCTACGGACAGGGGCATTACAATGAGCAGTTCTTC
TRBV2	TRBJ1-5	few	.	CASSENTGNQPQHF	TGTGCCAGCAGTGAAAATACAGGGAACCAGCCCCAGCATTTT
TRBV12-3/TRBV12-4	TRBJ1-5	few	.	CAIGEGRQPQHF	TGTGCCATCGGGGAGGGGAGACAGCCCCAGCATTTT
TRBV6-2/TRBV6-3	TRBJ1-6	.	.	CASSYGTSDNSPLHF	TGTGCCAGCAGTTACGGGACGTCAGATAATTCACCCCTCCACTTT
TRBV7-2	TRBJ2-1	.	TRBD2	CASSLLAGGSYNEQFF	TGTGCCAGCAGCTTACTAGCGGGAGGATCCTACAATGAGCAGTTCTTC
TRBV19	TRBJ1-4	.	.	CASRINPNEKLFF	TGTGCCAGTAGGATCAATCCTAATGAAAAACTGTTTTTT
TRBV7-2	TRBJ1-1	.	.	CASSLKMGFGMREGTEAFF	TGTGCCAGCAGCTTAAAAATGGGTTTCGGGATGAGAGAGGGCACTGAAGCTTTCTTT
TRBV14	TRBJ2-5	.	.	CASSYGGQTQYF	TGTGCCAGCAGTTACGGGGGGCAGACCCAGTACTTC
TRBV6-1	TRBJ1-1	few	TRBD1	CASSEGVRGLRTEAFF	TGTGCCAGCAGTGAAGGAGTCAGGGGGCTTCGAACTGAAGCTTTCTTT
TRBV5-1	TRBJ1-1	.	.	CASSPAVRMNTEAFF	TGCGCCAGCAGCCCCGCTGTACGAATGAACACTGAAGCTTTCTTT
TRBV20-1	TRBJ1-1	few	.	CSARDRTVLSEAFF	TGCAGTGCTAGAGATCGGACAGTGCTCTCTGAAGCTTTCTTT
TRBV7-2	TRBJ1-6	few	TRBD1	CASSVQGTGNSPLHF	TGTGCCAGCAGCGTACAGGGGACTGGTAATTCACCCCTCCACTTT
TRBV3-1	TRBJ1-2	few	.	CASSQDPGPNYGYTF	TGTGCCAGCAGCCAAGATCCGGGGCCTAACTATGGCTACACCTTC
TRBV29-1	TRBJ2-3	few	TRBD2	CSVEYSGRALF	TGCAGCGTTGAGTATAGCGGGAGGGCCCTTTTT
TRBV20-1	TRBJ2-1	.	TRBD2	CSASLAGVSSEQFF	TGCAGTGCTAGCCTAGCGGGAGTTTCAAGTGAGCAGTTCTTC
TRBV20-1	TRBJ2-1	few	.	CSALRPRPNEQFF	TGCAGTGCCCTCAGACCAAGACCGAATGAGCAGTTCTTC
TRBV28	TRBJ2-7	few	.	CASSSGSGDYEQYF	TGTGCCAGCAGTTCTGGGTCGGGAGACTACGAGCAGTACTTC
TRBV5-6	TRBJ1-1	many	TRBD1	CASSLGGWAGGTEAFF	TGTGCCAGCAGCTTGGGGGGATGGGCAGGGGGCACTGAAGCTTTCTTT
TRBV7-9	TRBJ1-1	few	.	CASSQSGGGQAFF	TGTGCCAGCAGCCAATCCGGGGGCGGCCAAGCTTTCTTT
TRBV29-1	TRBJ2-7	many	.	CSVGSGEYEQYF	TGCAGCGTTGGTTCAGGGGAGTACGAGCAGTACTTC
TRBV5-1	TRBJ1-1	.	TRBD1	CASSPRTGGSTEAFF	TGCGCCAGCAGCCCACGGACAGGGGGGAGCACTGAAGCTTTCTTT
TRBV11-3	TRBJ1-1	.	.	CASSLDSYTEAFF	TGTGCCAGCAGCCTCGACAGTTACACTGAAGCTTTCTTT
TRBV11-2	TRBJ2-4	many	.	CASSSGPKDIQYF	TGTGCCAGCAGTTCGGGACCGAAGGACATTCAGTACTTC
TRBV5-1	TRBJ1-1	.	TRBD1	CASRQGSQRNTEAFF	TGCGCCAGCCGACAGGGCTCTCAGAGGAACACTGAAGCTTTCTTT
TRBV28	TRBJ2-5	.	.	CASSPLPGRSGQTQYF	TGTGCCAGCAGTCCCCTACCGGGCCGAAGCGGACAGACCCAGTACTTC
TRBV29-1	TRBJ1-2	few	.	CSVGETRRGYTF	TGCAGCGTTGGGGAGACCCGTCGGGGCTACACCTTC
TRBV5-5	TRBJ1-6	few	TRBD1	CASSSTIPGQPWDSPLHF	TGTGCCAGCAGCTCAACGATACCGGGACAGCCCTGGGATTCACCCCTCCACTTT
TRBV7-9	TRBJ1-1	.	.	CASSLALTEAFF	TGTGCCAGCAGCTTAGCCCTTACTGAAGCTTTCTTT